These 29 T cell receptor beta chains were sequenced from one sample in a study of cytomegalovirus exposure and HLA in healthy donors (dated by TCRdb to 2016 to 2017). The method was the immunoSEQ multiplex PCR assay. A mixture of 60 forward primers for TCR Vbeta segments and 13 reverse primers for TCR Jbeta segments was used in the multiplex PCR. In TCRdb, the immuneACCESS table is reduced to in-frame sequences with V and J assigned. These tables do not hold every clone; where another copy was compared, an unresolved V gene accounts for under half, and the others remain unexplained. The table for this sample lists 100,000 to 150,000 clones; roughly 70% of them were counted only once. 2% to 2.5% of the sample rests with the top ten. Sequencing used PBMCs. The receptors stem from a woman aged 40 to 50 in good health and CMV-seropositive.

The CDR3 loop is CASSLGGTSGTHEQFF. The CDR3, as DNA: TGTGCCAGCAGCTTAGGGGGGACTAGCGGGACTCATGAGCAGTTCTTC. V gene TRBV11-3 combines with J gene TRBJ2-1; 13 bases align to TRBD2. Germline values: CDR1 SGHNT, CDR2 YENEEA. V was clipped by 1 base and J by 8 bases; unmatched bases: 5. The CDR3 covers 16 residues.

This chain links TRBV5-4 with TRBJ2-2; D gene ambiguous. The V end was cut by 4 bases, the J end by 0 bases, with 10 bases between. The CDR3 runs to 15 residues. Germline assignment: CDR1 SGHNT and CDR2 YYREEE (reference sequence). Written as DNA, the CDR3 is TGTGCCAGCAGCCGAACAAAAACGAACACCGGGGAGCTGTTTTTT. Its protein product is CASSRTKTNTGELFF.

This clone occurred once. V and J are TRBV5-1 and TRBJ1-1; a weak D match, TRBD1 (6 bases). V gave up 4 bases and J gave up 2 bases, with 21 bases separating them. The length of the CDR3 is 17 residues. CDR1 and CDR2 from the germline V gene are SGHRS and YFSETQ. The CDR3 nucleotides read TGCGCCAGCAGCAGGGACGGGGAAGTCAGGGGTAACACTGAAGCTTTCTTT. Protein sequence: CASSRDGEVRGNTEAFF.

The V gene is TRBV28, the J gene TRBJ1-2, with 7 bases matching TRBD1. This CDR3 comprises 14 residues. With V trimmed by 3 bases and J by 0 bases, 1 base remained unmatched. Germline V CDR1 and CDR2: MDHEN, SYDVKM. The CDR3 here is CASSLGQSNYGYTF. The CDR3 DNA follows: TGTGCCAGCAGTTTGGGACAGTCTAACTATGGCTACACCTTC.

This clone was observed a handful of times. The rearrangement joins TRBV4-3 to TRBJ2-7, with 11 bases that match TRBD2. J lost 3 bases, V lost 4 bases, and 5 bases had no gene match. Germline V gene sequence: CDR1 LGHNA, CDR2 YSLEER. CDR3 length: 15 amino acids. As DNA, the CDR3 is TGCGCCAGCAGCCCCAAAACTAGCGGGAGCTACGAGCAGTACTTC. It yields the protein CASSPKTSGSYEQYF.

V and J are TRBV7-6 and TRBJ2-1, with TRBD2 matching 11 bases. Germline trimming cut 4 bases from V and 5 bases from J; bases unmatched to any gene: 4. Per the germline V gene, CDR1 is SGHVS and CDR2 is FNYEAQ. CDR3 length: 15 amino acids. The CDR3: CASSSGLAADNEQFF. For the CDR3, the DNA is TGTGCCAGCAGCTCGGGACTAGCGGCGGACAATGAGCAGTTCTTC.

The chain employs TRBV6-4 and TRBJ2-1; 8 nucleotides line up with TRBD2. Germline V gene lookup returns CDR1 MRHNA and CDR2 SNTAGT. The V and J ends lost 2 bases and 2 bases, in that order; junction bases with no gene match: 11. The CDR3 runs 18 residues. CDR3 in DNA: TGTGCCAGCAGTGACGAGGGTTACTCGGGGGGGCCCTACAATGAGCAGTTCTTC. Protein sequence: CASSDEGYSGGPYNEQFF.

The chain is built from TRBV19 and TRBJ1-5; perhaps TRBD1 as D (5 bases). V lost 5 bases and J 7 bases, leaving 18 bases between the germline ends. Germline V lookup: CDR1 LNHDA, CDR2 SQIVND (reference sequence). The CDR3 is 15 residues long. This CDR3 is CASSAQVGRLQPQHF. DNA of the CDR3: TGTGCCAGTAGTGCACAGGTTGGTCGGTTGCAGCCCCAGCATTTT.

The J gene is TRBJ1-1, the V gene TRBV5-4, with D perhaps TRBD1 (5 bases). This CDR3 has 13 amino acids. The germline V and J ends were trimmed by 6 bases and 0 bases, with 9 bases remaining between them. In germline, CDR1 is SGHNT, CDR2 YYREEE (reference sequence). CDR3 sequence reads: CASIQGMNTEAFF. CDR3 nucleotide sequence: TGTGCCAGCATCCAGGGAATGAACACTGAAGCTTTCTTT.

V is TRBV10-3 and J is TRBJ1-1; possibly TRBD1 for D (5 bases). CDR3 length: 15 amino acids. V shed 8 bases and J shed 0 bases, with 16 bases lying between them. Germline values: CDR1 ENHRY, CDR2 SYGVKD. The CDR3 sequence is CAIAGRTNLNTEAFF. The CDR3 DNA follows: TGTGCCATCGCGGGACGGACAAATCTGAACACTGAAGCTTTCTTT.

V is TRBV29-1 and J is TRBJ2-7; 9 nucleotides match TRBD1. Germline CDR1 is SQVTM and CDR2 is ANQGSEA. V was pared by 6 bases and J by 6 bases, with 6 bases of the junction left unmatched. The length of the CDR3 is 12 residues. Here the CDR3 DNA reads TGCAGCGTGGGGGGGACAGGGATCGAGCAGTACTTC. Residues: CSVGGTGIEQYF.

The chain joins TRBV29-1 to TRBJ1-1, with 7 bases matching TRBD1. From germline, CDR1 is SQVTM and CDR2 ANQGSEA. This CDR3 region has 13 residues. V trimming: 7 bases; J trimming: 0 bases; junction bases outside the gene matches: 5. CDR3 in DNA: TGCAGCGGTTCACAGGGGATGAACACTGAAGCTTTCTTT. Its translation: CSGSQGMNTEAFF. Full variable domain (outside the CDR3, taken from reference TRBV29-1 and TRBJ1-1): SAVISQKPSRDICQRGTSLTIQCQVDSQVTMMFWYRQQPGQSLTLIATANQGSEATYESGFVIDKFPISRPNLTFSTLTVSNMSPEDSSIYLCSGSQGMNTEAFFGQGTRLTVV.

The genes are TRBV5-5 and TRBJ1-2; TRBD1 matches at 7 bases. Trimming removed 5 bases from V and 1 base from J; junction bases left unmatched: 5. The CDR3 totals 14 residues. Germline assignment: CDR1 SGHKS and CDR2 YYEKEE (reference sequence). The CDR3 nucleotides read TGTGCCAGCAGGAGGGGACAGCTTAACTATGGCTACACCTTC. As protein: CASRRGQLNYGYTF.

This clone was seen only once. The CDR3 spells CASSIGGGGQFF. CDR3 DNA sequence: TGTGCCAGTAGTATTGGGGGAGGTGGGCAGTTCTTC. The V call is TRBV19, the J call TRBJ2-1, with a weak D call TRBD2 (6 bases). The CDR3 totals 12 residues. The V gene lost 3 bases and the J gene lost 12 bases, with 12 bases spanning the gap. CDR1 and CDR2 (germline): LNHDA, SQIVND (reference sequence).

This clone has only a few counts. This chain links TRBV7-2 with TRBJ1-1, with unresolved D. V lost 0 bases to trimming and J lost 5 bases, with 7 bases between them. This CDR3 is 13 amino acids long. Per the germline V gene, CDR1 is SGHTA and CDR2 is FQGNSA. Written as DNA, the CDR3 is TGTGCCAGCAGCTTAGCTAGCGGGACTGAAGCTTTCTTT. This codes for CASSLASGTEAFF.

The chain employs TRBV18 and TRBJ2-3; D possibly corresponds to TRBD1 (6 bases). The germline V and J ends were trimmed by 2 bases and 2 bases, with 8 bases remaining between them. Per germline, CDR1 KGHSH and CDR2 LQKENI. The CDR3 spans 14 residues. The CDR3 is CASSPGTPTDTQYF. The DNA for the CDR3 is TGTGCCAGCTCACCAGGGACACCCACAGATACGCAGTATTTT. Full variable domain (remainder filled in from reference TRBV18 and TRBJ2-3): NAGVMQNPRHLVRRRGQEARLRCSPMKGHSHVYWYRQLPEEGLKFMVYLQKENIIDESGMPKERFSAEFPKEGPSILRIQQVVRGDSAAYFCASSPGTPTDTQYFGPGTRLTVL.

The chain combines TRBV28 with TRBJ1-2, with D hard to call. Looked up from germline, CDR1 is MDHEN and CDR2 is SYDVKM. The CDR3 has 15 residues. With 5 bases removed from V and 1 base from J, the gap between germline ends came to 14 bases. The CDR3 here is CASSPWPMNNYGYTF. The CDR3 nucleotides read TGTGCCAGCAGTCCGTGGCCGATGAATAACTATGGCTACACCTTC.

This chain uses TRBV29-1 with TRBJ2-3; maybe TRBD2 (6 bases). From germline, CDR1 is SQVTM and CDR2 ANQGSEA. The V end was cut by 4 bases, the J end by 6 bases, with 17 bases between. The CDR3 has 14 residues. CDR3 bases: TGCAGCGTTGTGTGGGGGGATGGGTCGGATACGCAGTATTTT. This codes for CSVVWGDGSDTQYF.

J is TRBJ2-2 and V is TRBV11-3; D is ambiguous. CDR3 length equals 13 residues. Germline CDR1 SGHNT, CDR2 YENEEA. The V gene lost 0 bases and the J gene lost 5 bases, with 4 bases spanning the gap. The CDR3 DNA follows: TGTGCCAGCAGCTTAGAGAGGACCGGGGAGCTGTTTTTT. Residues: CASSLERTGELFF.

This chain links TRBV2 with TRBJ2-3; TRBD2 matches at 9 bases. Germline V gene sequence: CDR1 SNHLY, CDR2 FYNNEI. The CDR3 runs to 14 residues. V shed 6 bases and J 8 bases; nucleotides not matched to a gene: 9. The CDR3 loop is CASSPASRGGTQYF. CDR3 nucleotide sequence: TGTGCCAGCAGCCCCGCCTCGCGGGGGGGTACGCAGTATTTT.

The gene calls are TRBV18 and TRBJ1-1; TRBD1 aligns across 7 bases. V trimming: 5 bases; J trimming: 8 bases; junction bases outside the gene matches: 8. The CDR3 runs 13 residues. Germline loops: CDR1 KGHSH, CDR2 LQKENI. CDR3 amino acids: CASSAGLDREAFF. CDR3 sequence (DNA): TGTGCCAGCTCAGCCGGCCTGGACAGGGAAGCTTTCTTT.

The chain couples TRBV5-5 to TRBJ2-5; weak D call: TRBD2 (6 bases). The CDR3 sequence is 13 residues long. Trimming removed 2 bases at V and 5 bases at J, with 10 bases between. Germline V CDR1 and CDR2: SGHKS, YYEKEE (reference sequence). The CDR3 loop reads CASSLGGVETQYF. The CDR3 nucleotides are TGTGCCAGCAGCTTAGGCGGGGTGGAGACCCAGTACTTC.

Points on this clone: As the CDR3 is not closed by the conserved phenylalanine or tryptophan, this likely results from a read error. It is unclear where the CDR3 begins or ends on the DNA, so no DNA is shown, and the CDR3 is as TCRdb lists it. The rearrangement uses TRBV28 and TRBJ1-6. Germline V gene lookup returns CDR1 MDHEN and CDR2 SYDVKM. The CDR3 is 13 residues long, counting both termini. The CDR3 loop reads CASSPSKGAGPFL.

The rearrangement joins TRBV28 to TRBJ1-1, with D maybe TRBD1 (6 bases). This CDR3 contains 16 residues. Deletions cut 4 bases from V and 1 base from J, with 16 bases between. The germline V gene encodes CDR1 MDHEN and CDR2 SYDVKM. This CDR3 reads CASSSGGGARNTEAFF. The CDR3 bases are TGTGCCAGCAGTTCGGGCGGGGGCGCGAGGAACACTGAAGCTTTCTTT. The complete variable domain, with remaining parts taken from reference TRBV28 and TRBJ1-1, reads DVKVTQSSRYLVKRTGEKVFLECVQDMDHENMFWYRQDPGLGLRLIYFSYDVKMKEKGDIPEGYSVSREKKERFSLILESASTNQTSMYLCASSSGGGARNTEAFFGQGTRLTVV.

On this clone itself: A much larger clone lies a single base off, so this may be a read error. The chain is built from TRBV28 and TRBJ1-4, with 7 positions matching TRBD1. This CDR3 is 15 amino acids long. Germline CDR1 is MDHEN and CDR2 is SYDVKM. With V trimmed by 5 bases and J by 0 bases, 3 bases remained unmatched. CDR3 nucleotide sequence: TGTGCCAGCAGTAGGGACAGTACAACTAATGAAAAACTGTTTTTT. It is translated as CASSRDSTTNEKLFF.

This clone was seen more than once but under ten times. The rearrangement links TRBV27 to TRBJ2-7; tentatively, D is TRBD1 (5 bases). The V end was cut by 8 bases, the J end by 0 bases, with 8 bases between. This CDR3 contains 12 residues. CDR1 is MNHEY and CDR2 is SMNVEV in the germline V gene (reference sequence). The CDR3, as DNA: TGTGCCAGCTACAGGAGCTCCTACGAGCAGTACTTC. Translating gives CASYRSSYEQYF.

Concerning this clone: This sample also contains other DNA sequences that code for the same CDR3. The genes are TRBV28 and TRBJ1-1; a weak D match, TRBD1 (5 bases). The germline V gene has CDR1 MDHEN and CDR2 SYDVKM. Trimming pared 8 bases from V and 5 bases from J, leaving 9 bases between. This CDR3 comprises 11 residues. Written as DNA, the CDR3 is TGTGCCAGCGGCCGGGGGACTGAAGCTTTCTTT. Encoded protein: CASGRGTEAFF.

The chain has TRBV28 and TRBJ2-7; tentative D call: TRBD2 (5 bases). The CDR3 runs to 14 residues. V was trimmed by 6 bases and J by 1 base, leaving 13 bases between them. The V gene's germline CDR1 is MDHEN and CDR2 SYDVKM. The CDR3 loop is CASRAATLSYEQYF. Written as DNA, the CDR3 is TGTGCCAGCAGAGCGGCAACTCTGTCCTACGAGCAGTACTTC.

CDR3 in DNA: TGTGCCTGGAGCCATCCCGACAGGGGGTATCAGCCCCAGCATTTT. Translated, it gives CAWSHPDRGYQPQHF. The chain has TRBV30 and TRBJ1-5; 9 bases line up with TRBD1. J gave up 5 bases and V 3 bases, and 8 bases lay outside the gene matches. This CDR3 is built from 15 residues. Germline V lookup: CDR1 GTSNPN, CDR2 SVGIG (reference sequence).